The 24 T cell receptor beta chains below all came from one sample that was sequenced in a study of blood T cell repertoires in COVID-19. The protocol was immunoSEQ multiplex PCR, while the TCRdb copy is restricted to in-frame clones and leaves out a portion. Of 40,000 to 55,000 clones listed, about 92% are singletons. The sequenced sample consisted of peripheral blood. The origin of the receptors is a man aged 45-60 years with COVID-19, enrolled during active disease.

The J gene is TRBJ2-7, the V gene TRBV5-1; 7 positions match TRBD2. J lost 1 base, V lost 5 bases, and 12 bases had no gene match. CDR1 and CDR2 from the germline V gene are SGHRS and YFSETQ. CDR3 size: 16 residues. CDR3 DNA sequence: TGCGCCAGCAGTTTGCGGGAGAGCCGGAATTCCTACGAGCAGTACTTC. This translates into CASSLRESRNSYEQYF.

The V call is TRBV30, the J call TRBJ2-3; 11 bases map to TRBD1. CDR1 GTSNPN and CDR2 SVGIG come from the germline V gene (reference sequence). The CDR3 is made up of 14 amino acids. V shed 1 base, J shed 4 bases, and the junction held 1 base outside the gene matches. The CDR3 region has the DNA TGTGCCTGGAGTGGGGGACAGGGGGCAGATACGCAGTATTTT. Translating it yields CAWSGGQGADTQYF.

This sequence joins TRBV6-5 and TRBJ1-1; unclear D gene. Germline CDR1 is MNHEY and CDR2 is SVGAGI. The CDR3 spans 13 residues. Trimming took 8 bases from V and 4 from J, leaving 14 bases between them. The CDR3 spells CASPRGLGTEAFF. CDR3 nucleotide sequence: TGTGCCAGCCCACGAGGACTAGGCACTGAAGCTTTCTTT.

The table lists this clone with a count of one. The V call is TRBV5-1, the J call TRBJ2-3; 8 nucleotides align to TRBD2. Per germline, CDR1 SGHRS and CDR2 YFSETQ. The trim removed 0 bases at V and 1 base at J, leaving 1 base unmatched. This CDR3 has 15 residues. The CDR3 DNA sequence: TGCGCCAGCAGCTTGGAGGGACTAGGCACAGATACGCAGTATTTT. This encodes CASSLEGLGTDTQYF.

The chain couples TRBV19 to TRBJ2-1; 9 bases line up with TRBD2. Germline V gene data show CDR1 as LNHDA and CDR2 as SQIVND (reference sequence). Trimming cost V 7 bases and J 3 bases; bases outside gene matches: 7. The CDR3 runs 15 residues. CDR3 sequence (DNA): TGTGCCAGTAAGAAGGGTAGCGGGAGCTACAATGAGCAGTTCTTC. It yields the protein CASKKGSGSYNEQFF.

The V gene is TRBV27, the J gene TRBJ1-5, with no clear D. CDR1 and CDR2 (germline): MNHEY, SMNVEV (reference sequence). V shed 8 bases and J shed 2 bases, with 16 bases lying between them. This CDR3 has 15 residues. The CDR3 DNA is TGTGCCAGCCGACCCGGGATGCTAGGCAATCAGCCCCAGCATTTT. Its protein is CASRPGMLGNQPQHF.

The chain links TRBV30 to TRBJ1-5; the match to TRBD1 covers 9 bases. The CDR3 is 14 residues long. CDR1 and CDR2 (germline): GTSNPN, SVGIG (reference sequence). The junction had 3 bases not matched to a gene; V was cut back by 1 base and J by 5 bases. The CDR3 protein is CAWSEGQGDQPQHF. The CDR3, as DNA: TGTGCCTGGAGTGAGGGACAGGGCGATCAGCCCCAGCATTTT.

The rearrangement links TRBV5-4 to TRBJ2-2; D is possibly TRBD2 (7 bases). CDR3 length: 14 residues. The V gene's germline CDR1 is SGHNT and CDR2 YYREEE (reference sequence). The V end was cut by 6 bases, the J end by 4 bases, with 13 bases between. The chain's CDR3 is CASTVGGPTGELFF. CDR3 coding DNA: TGTGCCAGCACCGTCGGGGGGCCCACCGGGGAGCTGTTTTTT.

The CDR3 region has the DNA TGTGCCAGCAGCTCCCTTGCAGGGGTAGGACAGCCCCAGCATTTT. Encoded protein: CASSSLAGVGQPQHF. This chain connects TRBV4-2 to TRBJ1-5; D may be TRBD1 (6 bases). The CDR3 covers 15 residues. Germline lookup yields CDR1 LGHNA and CDR2 YNFKEQ. Trimming took 5 bases from V and 7 from J, leaving 18 bases between them.

The chain combines TRBV3-1 (or the pseudogene TRBV3-2) with TRBJ2-1; TRBD2 agrees at 10 bases. Germline V gene lookup returns CDR1 LGHDT and CDR2 YNNKEL (reference sequence). V lost 2 bases to trimming and J lost 0 bases; unmatched junction nucleotides: 1. The CDR3 extends over 16 amino acids. This CDR3 is CASSQRTSGSYNEQFF. CDR3 DNA sequence: TGTGCCAGCAGCCAAAGGACTAGCGGCTCCTACAATGAGCAGTTCTTC.

This chain joins TRBV4-1 and TRBJ2-1; 9 nucleotides match TRBD2. Losses at the gene ends were 1 base for V and 4 bases for J; bases not matched to a gene: 8. Looked up from germline, CDR1 is MGHRA and CDR2 is YSYEKL. The length of the CDR3 is 17 residues. CDR3 protein: CASSQGGGLASYNEQFF. CDR3 DNA: TGCGCCAGCAGCCAAGGGGGAGGACTAGCGAGTTACAATGAGCAGTTCTTC.

The rearrangement uses TRBV4-1 and TRBJ1-1, with TRBD1 as a possible D gene (5 bases). V lost 1 base to trimming and J lost 1 base, with 10 bases between them. CDR3 length: 15 amino acids. Germline V lookup: CDR1 MGHRA, CDR2 YSYEKL. In DNA form, the CDR3 reads TGCGCCAGCAGCCAAGTCGGACAAAAGAACACTGAAGCTTTCTTT. Its protein product is CASSQVGQKNTEAFF.

In DNA, the CDR3 is TGTGCCAGCAGCCCCCTTGGCAGGGCCTACGAGCAGTACTTC. Translated, it gives CASSPLGRAYEQYF. The chain joins TRBV11-2 to TRBJ2-7; D may be TRBD1 (5 bases). From germline, CDR1 is SGHAT and CDR2 FQNNGV. The CDR3 runs 14 residues. V dropped 5 bases and J dropped 2 bases, with 13 bases sitting between them.

This clone appeared a single time. This chain uses TRBV27 with TRBJ2-7; maybe TRBD2 (6 bases). CDR3 size: 12 residues. From germline, CDR1 is MNHEY and CDR2 SMNVEV (reference sequence). The germline V and J ends were trimmed by 7 bases and 5 bases, with 12 bases remaining between them. CDR3 nucleotide sequence: TGTGCCAGCACCGGGGGAACCGACGAGCAGTACTTC. Encoded protein: CASTGGTDEQYF.

The chain has TRBV11-3 and TRBJ2-1; 7 bases are a match to TRBD2. The germline gives CDR1 SGHNT, CDR2 YENEEA. The CDR3 spans 13 residues. V was pared by 5 bases and J by 8 bases, with 6 bases of the junction left unmatched. CDR3 amino acids: CASSLREWDEQFF. The CDR3 nucleotides read TGTGCCAGCAGCCTGCGGGAGTGGGATGAGCAGTTCTTC.

This chain uses TRBV4-2 with TRBJ2-5; 9 nucleotides line up with TRBD1. There are 16 residues in the CDR3. The V gene end was trimmed by 3 bases and the J gene end by 3 bases; junction bases not matched to a gene: 8. Germline lookup yields CDR1 LGHNA and CDR2 YNFKEQ. CDR3 sequence: CASSQLTGGGEETQYF. CDR3 nucleotides: TGTGCCAGCAGCCAGCTTACAGGGGGCGGAGAAGAGACCCAGTACTTC.

The chain uses TRBV7-9 and TRBJ2-3; no definite D call. CDR3 size: 14 residues. The germline gives CDR1 SEHNR, CDR2 FQNEAQ (reference sequence). The V gene lost 0 bases and the J gene lost 4 bases, with 8 bases spanning the gap. Written as DNA, the CDR3 is TGTGCCAGCAGCTTAGCAGAGAGGCCAGATACGCAGTATTTT. It is translated as CASSLAERPDTQYF.

V usage is TRBV6-5 and J usage is TRBJ2-1; no clear D. This CDR3 has 11 residues. Germline CDR1 and CDR2: MNHEY and SVGAGI. V was clipped by 9 bases and J by 9 bases, with 12 bases between them. This CDR3 reads CASTAETEQFF. The CDR3 DNA reads TGTGCCAGTACTGCGGAAACTGAGCAGTTCTTC.

The chain recombines TRBV12-5 with TRBJ2-1; 9 nucleotides agree with TRBD1. Germline V CDR1 and CDR2: LGHNT, FRNRAP. V was clipped by 7 bases and J by 0 bases; unmatched bases: 22. The CDR3 totals 21 residues. The CDR3 region has the DNA TGTGCTAGTGCCAGGGACAGGGATGCGTCTAGCGCAATTAGCTCCTACAATGAGCAGTTCTTC. Translation gives CASARDRDASSAISSYNEQFF.

The DNA of the CDR3 is TGTGCCAGCACCCCAGGGGACAGGCTGAAGTCGCATAATCAGCCCCAGCATTTT. This translates into CASTPGDRLKSHNQPQHF. The chain combines TRBV14 with TRBJ1-5; 8 bases match TRBD1. Trimming took 7 bases from V and 4 from J; bases not matched to a gene: 18. The CDR3 covers 18 residues. The V gene's germline CDR1 is SGHDN and CDR2 FVKESK.

The chain joins TRBV27 to TRBJ2-2; 10 nucleotides match TRBD1. V shed 5 bases and J 4 bases; nucleotides not matched to a gene: 1. The length of the CDR3 is 14 residues. Looked up from germline, CDR1 is MNHEY and CDR2 is SMNVEV (reference sequence). CDR3 in amino acids: CASSRDRGTGELFF. The CDR3 DNA reads TGTGCCAGCAGTAGGGACAGGGGCACCGGGGAGCTGTTTTTT.

J is TRBJ2-3 and V is TRBV7-9, with TRBD2 matching over 7 bases. V gave up 0 bases and J gave up 4 bases; unmatched junction bases: 4. CDR1 is SEHNR and CDR2 is FQNEAQ in the germline V gene (reference sequence). The CDR3 length is 15 residues. Here the CDR3 reads CASSLAGGPADTQYF. The CDR3 DNA is TGTGCCAGCAGCTTAGCGGGAGGGCCCGCAGATACGCAGTATTTT. Variable domain in full (rest from reference TRBV7-9 and TRBJ2-3): DTGVSQNPRHKITKRGQNVTFRCDPISEHNRLYWYRQTLGQGPEFLTYFQNEAQLEKSRLLSDRFSAERPKGSFSTLEIQRTEQGDSAMYLCASSLAGGPADTQYFGPGTRLTVL.

V gene TRBV3-1 (or the pseudogene TRBV3-2) combines with J gene TRBJ1-2; perhaps TRBD1 as D (5 bases). The germline V and J ends were trimmed by 4 bases and 6 bases, with 15 bases remaining between them. CDR1 LGHDT and CDR2 YNNKEL come from the germline V gene (reference sequence). The CDR3 sequence is 14 residues long. The CDR3 here is CASSPGLVSHGYTF. The DNA for the CDR3 is TGTGCCAGCAGCCCAGGGTTAGTATCGCATGGCTACACCTTC.

The chain links TRBV28 to TRBJ1-2; 7 positions match TRBD1. The junction had 4 bases not matched to a gene; V was cut back by 6 bases and J by 3 bases. The germline V gene has CDR1 MDHEN and CDR2 SYDVKM. The CDR3 consists of 13 residues. CDR3 coding DNA: TGTGCCAGCAGGACAGGGCCATACTATGGCTACACCTTC. This gives the protein CASRTGPYYGYTF.